This TCR beta chain was observed in a study of blood T cell repertoires in COVID-19. Across the study: Sites in the United States, Italy and Spain provided acute and convalescent COVID-19 samples.

Germline V gene sequence: CDR1 SGHDT, CDR2 YYEEEE. The CDR3 runs to 15 residues. Trimming took off 1 base at V and 1 base at J, with 10 bases between the two ends. As originally analysed: Amplifying reference gene primers gave estimates of nucleated cell counts. Method: immunoSEQ multiplex PCR; TCRdb's copy keeps in-frame clones and lacks some. Clonal size and the V and J genes are those of that table, whereas D and trimming came from the DNA. The table has some 220,000 clones, 80% seen once. The TCR sequence derives from a human donor in a cohort sampled during active COVID-19. The gene calls are TRBV5-6 and TRBJ2-3; maybe TRBD2 (5 bases). Sequencing was done on a sample of peripheral blood. CDR3 amino acids: CASSLNRGGTDTQYF. In nucleotides, the CDR3 is TGTGCCAGCAGCTTGAACCGGGGAGGCACAGATACGCAGTATTTT.